Here is one T cell receptor (beta chain) with its context. What it binds is unknown. The data stem from a study of T cell responses to AZD1222 COVID-19 vaccine. General observations from the study: Donor demographics were predominantly white British with a female majority; clonal diversity may be underestimated.

Germline assignment: CDR1 SGHTA and CDR2 FQGNSA. V lost 8 bases to trimming and J lost 4 bases; unmatched junction nucleotides: 15. The CDR3 length is 16 residues. The method was immunoSEQ multiplex PCR; TCRdb's version includes in-frame clones alone and lacks a portion of them. Of fewer than 150,000 clones in the sample, around 90% are singletons; the top ten hold 4.5% to 7%. The receptor's source is an adult who received the AZD1222 COVID-19 vaccine. The sequenced sample was peripheral blood, obtained 28 days after the second AZD1222 dose. The chain carries TRBV7-2 and TRBJ2-5; 8 bases align to TRBD1. CDR3 coding DNA: TGTGCCAGCTCCTGGGGAAACACAGGGGGGATAGAGACCCAGTACTTC. It specifies CASSWGNTGGIETQYF. The full variable domain, rest sourced from reference TRBV7-2 and TRBJ2-5, is GAGVSQSPSNKVTEKGKDVELRCDPISGHTALYWYRQSLGQGLEFLIYFQGNSAPDKSGLPSDRFSAERTGGSVSTLTIQRTQQEDSAVYLCASSWGNTGGIETQYFGPGTRLLVL.